A selection of T cell receptor beta chains follows, all from one sample in a study of T cell responses to AZD1222 COVID-19 vaccine. Here immunoSEQ multiplex PCR was the method, and the copy in TCRdb shows in-frame clones only, minus some. The table includes about 110,000 clones, 90% detected once. Sample: peripheral blood, taken on day 0 of AZD1222 vaccination. These receptor sequences come from an adult in good health. CDR3s include the opening cysteine and the closing phenylalanine or tryptophan. The D gene is left open where the match is weak. Clone size is stated in some rows and not others, as once, few, many or a class when expanded.

d_call	clone_size	v_call	j_call	cdr3_aa	cdr3_nt
-	-	TRBV7-9	TRBJ2-7	CASSSNSADSYEQYF	TGTGCCAGCAGCTCCAATAGCGCCGACTCCTACGAGCAGTACTTC
-	-	TRBV7-6	TRBJ1-1	CASSLVALGGGKHTEAFF	TGTGCCAGCAGCTTAGTGGCGCTTGGTGGAGGCAAACACACTGAAGCTTTCTTT
-	-	TRBV18	TRBJ1-4	CASSRGFGEPTNEKLFF	TGTGCCAGCTCCCGAGGTTTTGGGGAGCCAACTAATGAAAAACTGTTTTTT
-	-	TRBV6-1	TRBJ1-5	CASSAFGLWSNQPQHF	TGTGCCAGCAGTGCTTTCGGACTTTGGAGCAATCAGCCCCAGCATTTT
TRBD2	-	TRBV27	TRBJ2-1	CASGSSGSREQFF	TGTGCCAGCGGCTCTAGCGGGAGTCGTGAGCAGTTCTTC
-	-	TRBV27	TRBJ2-5	CASSFGGGETQYF	TGTGCCAGCAGTTTCGGGGGAGGCGAGACCCAGTACTTC
-	-	TRBV10-3	TRBJ2-1	CAIRPQGNDNEQFF	TGTGCCATCAGGCCCCAGGGAAATGACAATGAGCAGTTCTTC
-	once	TRBV7-8	TRBJ2-1	CASSLEPLVNEQFF	TGTGCCAGCAGCTTAGAACCTCTTGTCAATGAGCAGTTCTTC
-	-	TRBV19	TRBJ1-2	CATRQIGYTF	TGTGCCACTAGACAGATTGGCTACACCTTC
-	few	TRBV7-9	TRBJ2-7	CASSLATDYEQYF	TGTGCCAGCAGCTTAGCGACAGACTACGAGCAGTACTTC
-	-	TRBV2	TRBJ1-2	CASHGFLGYGYTF	TGTGCCAGTCACGGTTTCCTTGGCTATGGCTACACCTTC
TRBD1	-	TRBV6-2/TRBV6-3	TRBJ2-7	CASSYPTGASYEQYF	TGTGCCAGCAGTTACCCCACAGGGGCCTCCTACGAGCAGTACTTC
-	-	TRBV14	TRBJ1-2	CASSQELRGPTYGYTF	TGTGCCAGCAGCCAAGAACTTCGGGGTCCTACCTATGGCTACACCTTC
-	-	TRBV9	TRBJ2-7	CASSVGVSLSYEQYF	TGTGCCAGCAGCGTAGGGGTCAGCCTCAGCTACGAGCAGTACTTC
-	-	TRBV10-3	TRBJ2-1	CAIQGTNLYNEQFF	TGTGCCATCCAGGGCACAAACCTCTACAATGAGCAGTTCTTC
-	-	TRBV19	TRBJ1-5	CASLNRGGNQPQHF	TGTGCCAGTCTCAACAGAGGGGGCAATCAGCCCCAGCATTTT
-	once	TRBV24-1	TRBJ1-5	CATSDGAGNQPQHF	TGTGCCACCAGTGATGGCGCAGGGAATCAGCCCCAGCATTTT
-	-	TRBV30	TRBJ1-3	CAWSNSNSGNTIYF	TGTGCCTGGAGTAACTCGAACTCTGGAAACACCATATATTTT
-	-	TRBV24-1	TRBJ2-5	CATSERTETQYF	TGTGCCACCAGTGAACGTACCGAGACCCAGTACTTC
TRBD1	-	TRBV28	TRBJ2-2	CATGQGLRAGELFF	TGTGCCACTGGACAGGGCCTGAGAGCCGGGGAGCTGTTTTTT
-	-	TRBV29-1	TRBJ2-1	CSVEPGQFGNEQFF	TGCAGCGTAGAGCCAGGGCAATTTGGGAATGAGCAGTTCTTC
TRBD1	-	TRBV5-1	TRBJ1-1	CASSFWTGTNTEAFF	TGCGCCAGCAGCTTCTGGACAGGGACAAACACTGAAGCTTTCTTT
-	-	TRBV19	TRBJ2-7	CASSITASYEQYF	TGTGCCAGTAGTATTACCGCCAGTTACGAGCAGTACTTC
-	-	TRBV7-2	TRBJ1-1	CASSPDREAFF	TGTGCCAGCAGCCCCGACAGAGAAGCTTTCTTT
-	-	TRBV3-1/TRBV3-2	TRBJ1-2	CASSPGIVGWYGYTF	TGTGCCAGCAGCCCAGGTATCGTGGGTTGGTATGGCTACACCTTC
-	-	TRBV6-6	TRBJ1-5	CANSVRGGQPQHF	TGTGCCAACTCAGTCAGGGGAGGTCAGCCCCAGCATTTT